The T cell receptor beta chain described here comes from a study of cytomegalovirus exposure and HLA in healthy donors. There are 14 residues in the CDR3. V was pared by 5 bases and J by 7 bases, with 16 bases between. Germline values: CDR1 SGDLS, CDR2 YYNGEE. Method: immunoSEQ multiplex PCR; TCRdb's copy keeps in-frame clones and lacks some. The table has roughly 120,000 clones, roughly 88% seen once. This chain connects TRBV9 to TRBJ2-1; TRBD2 might be the D (7 bases). Sequencing was performed on PBMCs. This TCR was recovered from a man aged 18 to 35 in good health and CMV-seronegative. The CDR3 reads CASRGGGPRNEQFF. For the CDR3, the DNA is TGTGCCAGCAGAGGGGGAGGGCCTCGAAATGAGCAGTTCTTC.